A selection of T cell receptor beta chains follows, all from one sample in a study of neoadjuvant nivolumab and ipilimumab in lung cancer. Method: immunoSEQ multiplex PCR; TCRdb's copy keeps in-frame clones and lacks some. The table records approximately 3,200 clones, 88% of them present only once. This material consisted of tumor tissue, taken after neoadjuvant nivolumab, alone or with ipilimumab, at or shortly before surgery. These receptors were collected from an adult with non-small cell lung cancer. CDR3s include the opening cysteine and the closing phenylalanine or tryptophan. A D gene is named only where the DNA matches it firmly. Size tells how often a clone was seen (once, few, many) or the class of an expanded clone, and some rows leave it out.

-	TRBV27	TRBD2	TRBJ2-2	TGTGCCAGCAGTTTAAAGGCTAGCGGGACCGGGGAGCTGTTTTTT	CASSLKASGTGELFF
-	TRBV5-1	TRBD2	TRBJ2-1	TGCGCCAGCAGCCTAGCGGGGGTTTCGAGTTTAGATGAGCAGTTCTTC	CASSLAGVSSLDEQFF
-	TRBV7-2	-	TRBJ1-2	TGTGCCAGCAGCCCTGGGGAAGGCGTCTACACCTTC	CASSPGEGVYTF
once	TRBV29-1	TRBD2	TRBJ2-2	TGCAGCGTTGAAATCCCTCGGGGGGGTCGGGAGCTGTTTTTT	CSVEIPRGGRELFF
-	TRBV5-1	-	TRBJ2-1	TGCGCCAGCAGCTTGGGACTACAAGGGCAGTTCTTC	CASSLGLQGQFF
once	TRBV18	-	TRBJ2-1	TGTGCCAGCTCACCACGCGGGTATGAGCAGTTCTTC	CASSPRGYEQFF
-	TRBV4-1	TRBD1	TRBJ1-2	TGCGCCAGCAGCCACCAACCGGGACAGGGGACAAACCCTTCGGCTCACTATGGCTACACCTTC	CASSHQPGQGTNPSAHYGYTF
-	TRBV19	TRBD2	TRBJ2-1	TGTGCCACTCTTGAGCGCGGGAGGGATGATGAGCAGTTCTTC	CATLERGRDDEQFF
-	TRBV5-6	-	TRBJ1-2	TGTGCCAGCAGCTATGGATGGGGCTACACCTTC	CASSYGWGYTF
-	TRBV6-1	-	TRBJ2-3	TGTGCCAGCAGTGAACCCCCCCGGGGCGGAGATACGCAGTATTTT	CASSEPPRGGDTQYF
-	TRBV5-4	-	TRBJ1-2	TGTGCCAGCAGCTTGGGGGGGCAGGGTGTTGGCTACACCTTC	CASSLGGQGVGYTF
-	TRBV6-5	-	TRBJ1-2	TGTGCCAGCAGTTACTCGATAGGGGGAGGAGGCTACACCTTC	CASSYSIGGGGYTF
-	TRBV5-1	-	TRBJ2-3	TGCGCCAGCAGCCTGGGCGAAAGAGGGGGGGCAGATACGCAGTATTTT	CASSLGERGGADTQYF
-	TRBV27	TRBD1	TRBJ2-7	TGTGCCAGCAGTTGGGACAGGGGTCTCTCCTACGAGCAGTACTTC	CASSWDRGLSYEQYF
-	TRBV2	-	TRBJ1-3	TGTGCCAGCAGTGTTAGTCACGATGGAAACACCATATATTTT	CASSVSHDGNTIYF
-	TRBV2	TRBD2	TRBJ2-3	TGTGCCAGCAGTGAAGGCGGGAGGGCCAGCACAGATACGCAGTATTTT	CASSEGGRASTDTQYF
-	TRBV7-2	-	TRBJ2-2	TGTGCCAGCAGCTTTACGGGGACCGGGGAGCTGTTTTTT	CASSFTGTGELFF
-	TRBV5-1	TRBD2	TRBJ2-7	TGCGCCAGCAGCCAGGGACTAGCCTCCTACGAGCAGTACTTC	CASSQGLASYEQYF
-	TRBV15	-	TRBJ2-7	TGTGCCACCAGCAGAGACGGACAGAACTACGAGCAGTACTTC	CATSRDGQNYEQYF
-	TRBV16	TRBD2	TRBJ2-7	TGTGCCAGCAGCCGAGCGGGAGGGATGCCCTACGAGCAGTACTTC	CASSRAGGMPYEQYF
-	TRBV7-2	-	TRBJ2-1	TGTGCCAGCAGCTTGTACAGTGGTGGTGGGAATGAGCAGTTCTTC	CASSLYSGGGNEQFF
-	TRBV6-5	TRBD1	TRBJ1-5	TGTGCCAGCAGGAGTTTGGGACAGGGAGGACAGCCCCAGCATTTT	CASRSLGQGGQPQHF
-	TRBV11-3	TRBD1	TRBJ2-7	TGTGCCAGCAGCTTATCCCAGGACAGGGACTACGAGCAGTACTTC	CASSLSQDRDYEQYF
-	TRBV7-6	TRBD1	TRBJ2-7	TGTGCCAGCAGCCCCCGACAGGGGGCTAACTACGAGCAGTACTTC	CASSPRQGANYEQYF
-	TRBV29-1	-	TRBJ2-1	TGCAGCGCGCGAGTATGGGGGACTACAGGGGGTGAGCAGTTCTTC	CSARVWGTTGGEQFF
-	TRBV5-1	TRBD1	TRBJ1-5	TGCGCCAGCAGCGCGGGACAGGGGAATCAGCCCCAGCATTTT	CASSAGQGNQPQHF
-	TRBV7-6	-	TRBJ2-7	TGTGCCAGCAGCTCCCTCTCCTACGAGCAGTACTTC	CASSSLSYEQYF
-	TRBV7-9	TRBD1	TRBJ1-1	TGTGCCAGCAGCTCCCGGGGGACAGGCACTGAAGCTTTCTTT	CASSSRGTGTEAFF
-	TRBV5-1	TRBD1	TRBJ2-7	TGCGCCAGCAGCTTGGGGGACAGGGGGCGAACGCCAACCTACGAGCAGTACTTC	CASSLGDRGRTPTYEQYF
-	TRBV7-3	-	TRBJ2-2	TGTGCCAGCAGCTTGGACAGTTACTTCGCGAACACCGGGGAGCTGTTTTTT	CASSLDSYFANTGELFF
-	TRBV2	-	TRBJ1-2	TGTGCCAGCAGTGACGATAAAGGACATGGCTACACCTTC	CASSDDKGHGYTF
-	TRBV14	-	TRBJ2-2	TGTGCCAGCAGCGCTCTACAGGGAGGGGCCGGGGAGCTGTTTTTT	CASSALQGGAGELFF
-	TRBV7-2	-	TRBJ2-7	TGTGCCAGCAGCTCCTGGGCGAGCTCCTACGAGCAGTACTTC	CASSSWASSYEQYF
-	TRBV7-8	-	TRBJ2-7	TGTGCCAGCAGCCCTCGTTCCGACAGACCAGAATACGAGCAGTACTTC	CASSPRSDRPEYEQYF
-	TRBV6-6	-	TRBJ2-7	TGTGCCAGCAGAGAAATGAGAGTCTACGAGCAGTACTTC	CASREMRVYEQYF
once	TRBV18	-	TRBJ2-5	TGTGCCAGCTCACCTTACGGTCCGGGGGAGACCCAGTACTTC	CASSPYGPGETQYF
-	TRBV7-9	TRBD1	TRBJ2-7	TGTGCCAGCAGCTTTACAGGGGGCGGTTACGAGCAGTACTTC	CASSFTGGGYEQYF
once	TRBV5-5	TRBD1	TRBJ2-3	TGTGCCAGCAGCCTGGGACAGAGCACAGATACGCAGTATTTT	CASSLGQSTDTQYF
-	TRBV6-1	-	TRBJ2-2	TGTGCCAGCAGTGACCCCCCCGGGGAGCTGTTTTTT	CASSDPPGELFF
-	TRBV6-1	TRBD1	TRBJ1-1	TGTGCCAGCAGTTATCGGGACAGTACTTTCTTT	CASSYRDSTFF
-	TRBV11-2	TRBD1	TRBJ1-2	TGTGCCAGCAGCCGGGGACAGGGGGCGCGTGGCTACACCTTC	CASSRGQGARGYTF
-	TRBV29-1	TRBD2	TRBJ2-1	TGCAGCGTTACTAGCGGGAGGGCACATGAGCAGTTCTTC	CSVTSGRAHEQFF
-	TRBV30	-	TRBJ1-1	TGTGCCTGGGCCCCGTGGGGGAACACTGAAGCTTTCTTT	CAWAPWGNTEAFF
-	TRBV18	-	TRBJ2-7	TGTGCCAGCTCACCTGGTAGCGGACTCGACGAGCAGTACTTC	CASSPGSGLDEQYF
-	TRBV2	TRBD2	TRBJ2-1	TGTGCCAGCGGGGAGGGACTAGCGGTTAACAATGAGCAGTTCTTC	CASGEGLAVNNEQFF
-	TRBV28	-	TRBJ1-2	TGTGCCAGCAGTTTGTTAGGTCAGGGAAGAGGTAATGGCTACACCTTC	CASSLLGQGRGNGYTF
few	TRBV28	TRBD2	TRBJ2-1	TGTGCCAGCAGCCCTAGCGGGAAGCCATCCGGGGCGGAGCAGTTCTTC	CASSPSGKPSGAEQFF
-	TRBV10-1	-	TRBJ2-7	TGCGCCAGCAGTGAGGTTGCGGGGGCGGTCGACTACGAGCAGTACTTC	CASSEVAGAVDYEQYF
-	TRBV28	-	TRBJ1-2	TGTGCCAGCAGCCCCACCATAGGCATAGGTCTCATGGGTAGTGGCTACACCTTC	CASSPTIGIGLMGSGYTF
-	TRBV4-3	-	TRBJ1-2	TGCGCCAGCAGCCAAGAGGAAGGGGCTAACTATGGCTACACCTTC	CASSQEEGANYGYTF
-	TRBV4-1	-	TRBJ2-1	TGCGCCAGCAGTTGGACCCCCTCGGCGAATGAGCAGTTCTTC	CASSWTPSANEQFF
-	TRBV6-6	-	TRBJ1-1	TGTGCCAGCAGTCGAACAGGGTTCACTGAAGCTTTCTTT	CASSRTGFTEAFF
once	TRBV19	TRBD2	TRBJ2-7	TGTGCCAGTAGTATACGGGAGGAGATATACGAGCAGTACTTC	CASSIREEIYEQYF
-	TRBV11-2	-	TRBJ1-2	TGTGCCAGCAGCTTAGCGGGGTGGGGGACTAGCTTCGGTGGCTACACCTTC	CASSLAGWGTSFGGYTF
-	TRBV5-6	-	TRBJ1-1	TGTGCCAGCAACCTGATGAACACTGAAGCTTTCTTT	CASNLMNTEAFF
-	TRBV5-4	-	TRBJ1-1	TGTGCCAGCAGCGCGGGCCTCGACCGGGGCACTGAAGCTTTCTTT	CASSAGLDRGTEAFF